Presented here are 16 T cell receptor beta chains from one specimen sequenced in a study of human T cells and chemical hapten exposure. Noted time point: healthy volunteer bleed at 2 weeks. Total RNA was extracted from unfractionated whole blood. TCRdb reprocessed the RACE reads via MiXCR and lists one record per CDR3 protein. The data hold 35,000 to 50,000 distinct CDR3 sequences, with about 3.9% observed a single time. The sequencing input was whole blood. Receptors were obtained from a female donor in good health. Some clones in this sample may be carry-over from other donors' samples.

This clonotype showed up many times. This rearrangement joins TRBV6-2 or TRBV6-3 to TRBJ1-2; D possibly corresponds to TRBD1 (6 bases). Trimming removed 6 bases at V and 5 bases at J, with 19 bases between. The CDR3 contains 15 residues. The germline gives CDR1 MNHEY, CDR2 SVGEGT. As DNA, the CDR3 is TGTGCCAGCAGCCATTCTAGTAGGACAGATTATGGCTACACCTTC. Protein: CASSHSSRTDYGYTF.

This clonotype was detected ten times or more. The chain has TRBV12-3 or TRBV12-4 and TRBJ1-5, with 10 positions matching TRBD1. CDR3 length: 13 amino acids. With 6 bases clipped from V and 7 bases from J, the junction kept 3 bases outside the gene matches. As DNA, the CDR3 is TGTGCCAGCAGCTGGGACAGGGGACAGCCCCAGCATTTT. It translates to CASSWDRGQPQHF.

This clonotype is labeled medium-sized. The gene calls are TRBV7-2 and TRBJ2-5; 9 bases align to TRBD2. Losses at the gene ends were 2 bases for V and 4 bases for J; bases not matched to a gene: 5. Germline loops: CDR1 SGHTA, CDR2 FQGNSA. This CDR3 region has 15 residues. CDR3: CASSLKLAGAETQYF. The CDR3 coding sequence is TGTGCCAGCAGCTTAAAACTAGCGGGCGCAGAGACCCAGTACTTC.

This clonotype came up many times. The V gene is TRBV13, the J gene TRBJ2-7, with 9 bases matching TRBD1. After removal of 3 bases from V and 3 bases from J, the junction contained 3 bases not matched to a gene. The CDR3 spans 14 residues. Germline lookup yields CDR1 PRHDT and CDR2 FYEKMQ (reference sequence). CDR3 nucleotide sequence: TGTGCCAGCAGCTTCGGGACAGGGATCTACGAGCAGTACTTC. It yields the protein CASSFGTGIYEQYF.

This clonotype was recorded at least ten times. V and J are TRBV7-9 and TRBJ2-3, with TRBD1 identical over 7 bases. CDR1 is SEHNR and CDR2 is FQNEAQ in the germline V gene (reference sequence). CDR3 length equals 17 residues. The trim removed 5 bases at V and 3 bases at J, leaving 14 bases unmatched. DNA for the CDR3: TGTGCCAGCAGCCCCGGAGCAGGGGGTGCCCTGACAGATACGCAGTATTTT. Translation: CASSPGAGGALTDTQYF.

This clonotype was detected ten times or more. CDR3 amino acids: CASSFPLAGPSTDTQYF. CDR3 coding DNA: TGTGCCAGCAGCTTCCCCTTAGCGGGGCCTAGCACAGATACGCAGTATTTT. The genes are TRBV13 and TRBJ2-3; 8 bases align to TRBD2. The CDR3 totals 17 residues. Germline V gives CDR1 PRHDT, CDR2 FYEKMQ (reference sequence). J was trimmed by 0 bases and V by 3 bases; bases with no gene match: 8.

Only a few counts were recorded for this clonotype. V gene TRBV6-5 combines with J gene TRBJ1-5; the D is unclear. The CDR3 loop spans 15 amino acids. Germline V gene lookup returns CDR1 MNHEY and CDR2 SVGAGI. Trimming cost V 0 bases and J 9 bases, with 15 bases left between them. CDR3 in DNA: TGTGCCAGCAGTTACTCGCGACTCCTGCCTCGGCCCCAGCATTTT. As protein: CASSYSRLLPRPQHF.

This clonotype was recorded at least ten times. The chain is built from TRBV2 and TRBJ1-2; the match to TRBD1 covers 8 bases. V lost 6 bases, J lost 4 bases, and 7 bases stayed unmatched. In germline, CDR1 is SNHLY, CDR2 FYNNEI. This CDR3 comprises 14 residues. The CDR3 sequence: CASRAQGDGYGYTF. CDR3 DNA sequence: TGTGCCAGCAGAGCACAGGGGGATGGCTATGGCTACACCTTC.

This clonotype has a count of ten or more. The genes are TRBV28 and TRBJ2-7; TRBD1 agrees at 10 bases. CDR1 MDHEN and CDR2 SYDVKM come from the germline V gene. With V trimmed by 5 bases and J by 3 bases, 1 base remained unmatched. This CDR3 is built from 13 residues. The CDR3 sequence: CASSRTGGYEQYF. CDR3 DNA sequence: TGTGCCAGCAGTCGGACAGGGGGCTACGAGCAGTACTTC. The full variable domain, with the rest looked up from reference TRBV28 and TRBJ2-7, is DVKVTQSSRYLVKRTGEKVFLECVQDMDHENMFWYRQDPGLGLRLIYFSYDVKMKEKGDIPEGYSVSREKKERFSLILESASTNQTSMYLCASSRTGGYEQYFGPGTRLTVT.

This clonotype was found many times. The chain joins TRBV5-1 to TRBJ2-3; D tentatively fits TRBD1 or TRBD2 (5 bases each). The V and J ends lost 0 bases and 0 bases respectively, with 11 bases between them. Germline V CDR1 and CDR2: SGHRS, YFSETQ. CDR3 length equals 16 residues. DNA of the CDR3: TGCGCCAGCAGCTTGGGGGACCGCATCAGCACAGATACGCAGTATTTT. This sequence encodes CASSLGDRISTDTQYF.

This clonotype was observed at least ten times. V and J are TRBV28 and TRBJ2-6; no definite D call. The V end lost 4 bases, the J end lost 1 base, and 8 bases lay between the germline ends. CDR3 length: 15 amino acids. The V gene's germline CDR1 is MDHEN and CDR2 SYDVKM. The CDR3 protein is CASSSRPSGANVLTF. CDR3 sequence (DNA): TGTGCCAGCAGTTCCAGGCCATCTGGGGCCAACGTCCTGACTTTC.

The table lists this clonotype with many counts. The CDR3 bases are TGCAGCGTTGGGGAGCCCACTGAAGCTTTCTTT. It encodes CSVGEPTEAFF. The V call is TRBV29-1, the J call TRBJ1-1, with D unresolved. CDR1 and CDR2 from the germline V gene are SQVTM and ANQGSEA. V gave up 4 bases and J gave up 4 bases, with 7 bases separating them. The CDR3 runs to 11 residues.

The table lists this clonotype with a few counts. CDR3 in DNA: TGCGCCAGCAGCTTGGCCGGTTTTGTCTCTGGGGGAGACTATGGCTACACCTTC. Its protein product is CASSLAGFVSGGDYGYTF. The V and J genes are TRBV5-1 and TRBJ1-2, with D perhaps TRBD1 (5 bases). V was pared by 0 bases and J by 3 bases, with 21 bases between. The germline V gene encodes CDR1 SGHRS and CDR2 YFSETQ. The CDR3 length is 18 residues.

This clonotype was detected ten times or more. The chain combines TRBV2 with TRBJ1-5; weak D call: TRBD1 (5 bases). The CDR3 extends over 19 amino acids. V lost 5 bases and J 2 bases, leaving 25 bases between the germline ends. Germline CDR1 reads SNHLY; CDR2 reads FYNNEI. CDR3 sequence reads: CASSPPRGGFRVGNQPQHF. In nucleotides, the CDR3 is TGTGCCAGCAGTCCCCCCCGGGGGGGTTTCCGAGTGGGCAATCAGCCCCAGCATTTT.

The V and J genes are TRBV3-1 and TRBJ2-1; 10 nucleotides agree with TRBD1. Germline loops: CDR1 LGHDT, CDR2 YNNKEL (reference sequence). V lost 4 bases, J lost 7 bases, and 7 bases stayed unmatched. The CDR3 is made up of 15 amino acids. The CDR3 is CASSPGQGDLNEQFF. The CDR3 bases are TGTGCCAGCAGCCCTGGACAGGGGGATTTAAATGAGCAGTTCTTC.

The chain links TRBV28 to TRBJ1-5, with 10 bases matching TRBD1. Germline CDR1 MDHEN, CDR2 SYDVKM. With V trimmed by 4 bases and J by 5 bases, 8 bases remained unmatched. The CDR3 is 16 residues long. DNA of the CDR3: TGTGCCAGCAGTTCCCGACAGGGGGCCCCCTATCAGCCCCAGCATTTT. It yields the protein CASSSRQGAPYQPQHF. Based on the CDR3 plus reference TRBV28 and TRBJ1-5, the full variable domain is DVKVTQSSRYLVKRTGEKVFLECVQDMDHENMFWYRQDPGLGLRLIYFSYDVKMKEKGDIPEGYSVSREKKERFSLILESASTNQTSMYLCASSSRQGAPYQPQHFGDGTRLSIL.